This T cell receptor (beta chain) is from a study of human T cells and chemical hapten exposure. Time point indicated: patch test 1, 2 weeks after DPC sensitization. Indicated treatment: therapeutic diphenylcyclopropenone sensitization with weekly scalp DPC. This clonotype turned up a few times. TCRdb re-called the RACE reads with MiXCR, one entry per CDR3 protein. This table has around 77,000 distinct CDR3 sequences, around 9.8% appearing once. The CDR3 has 16 residues. CDR1 and CDR2 from the germline V gene are LGHNA and YSLEER. The J segment lost 5 bases and the V segment lost 4 bases, leaving 7 bases of the junction unmatched.

This TCR came from a woman aged 40 to 50 with alopecia areata. Some clones in this sample may be carry-over from other donors' samples. This chain uses TRBV4-3 with TRBJ1-4, with TRBD1 matching 10 bases. Sequenced material: whole blood, taken in connection with sensitization to the hapten diphenylcyclopropenone (DPC). DNA of the CDR3: TGCGCCAGCAGCCGTGGGACAGGGGAGGTAAATGAAAAACTGTTTTTT. Protein: CASSRGTGEVNEKLFF.